Listed below are T cell receptor beta chains from one sample, sequenced in a study of cytomegalovirus exposure and HLA in healthy donors. TCRdb keeps only in-frame clones here, not all; method: immunoSEQ multiplex PCR. The table includes 150,000 to 200,000 clones, 80% to 90% detected once. The material sequenced was PBMCs. The receptors were gathered from a girl aged 10 to 17 in good health and CMV-seropositive. CDR3s include the opening cysteine and the closing phenylalanine or tryptophan. Fields, in order: J gene, V gene, CDR3 protein.

>TRBJ1-1|TRBV10-1
CASSRDPAGTEAFF
>TRBJ2-7|TRBV7-6
CASSGQGLSSYEQYF
>TRBJ2-5|TRBV9
CASSASRRVQETQYF
>TRBJ1-1|TRBV4-2
CASSQDGRGLGDTEAFF
>TRBJ2-7|TRBV5-5
CASSSLTDRSYEQYF
>TRBJ2-6|TRBV7-3
CASSIRTDSSGANVLTF
>TRBJ2-7|TRBV9
CASSNGQGLSYEQYF
>TRBJ2-1|TRBV27
CASSLRRLAGELSYNEQFF
>TRBJ2-2|TRBV5-4
CASSWTGSGGLNTGELFF
>TRBJ1-3|TRBV7-9
CASSPEGQLGNTIYF
>TRBJ2-1|TRBV4-1
CASSQDPGGSRSSNEQFF
>TRBJ2-5|TRBV6-6
CASSYSGGGYQETQYF
>TRBJ2-7|TRBV18
CASSLPGITYEQYF
>TRBJ1-4|TRBV6-5
CASSYGTGDEKLFF
>TRBJ2-1|TRBV4-1
CASSQVGASAYNEQFF
>TRBJ1-1|TRBV14
CASSPGGPEAFF
>TRBJ1-5|TRBV27
CASSLNSPGTVTNQPQHF
>TRBJ2-5|TRBV15
CATSAEPRGLQETQYF